Sequencing of this T cell receptor (beta chain) was carried out in a study of cytomegalovirus exposure and HLA in healthy donors. Vbeta (60) and Jbeta (13) primers were used in the PCR. Generated by immunoSEQ multiplex PCR, the TCRdb table keeps only in-frame clones and is missing some. Counted here are roughly 90,000 clones, more than 80% occurring once; the ten biggest clones make up 2.3%. Trimming removed 1 base from V and 10 bases from J; junction bases left unmatched: 7. Germline CDR1 reads LGHNA; CDR2 reads YSLEER. The CDR3 totals 15 residues. The chain links TRBV4-3 to TRBJ2-1; 10 bases match TRBD2. The sequence derives from a young man in good health and CMV-seronegative. Sequencing used PBMCs. The CDR3: CASSQGLAGAGEQFF. CDR3 nucleotides: TGCGCCAGCAGCCAAGGCCTAGCGGGAGCGGGAGAGCAGTTCTTC.